This TCR beta chain was captured in a study of tumor and adjacent non-tumor tissue in lung cancer. The template was RNA from unsorted bulk tissue. Three rounds of nested PCR, following a modified ARM-PCR protocol, produced the TCRbeta library. MiXCR, run by TCRdb on the multiplex PCR reads, gives a single entry per CDR3 protein. The table has fewer than 85,000 distinct CDR3 sequences, roughly 80% seen once. CDR3 length equals 13 residues. The germline V gene encodes CDR1 DFQATT and CDR2 SNEGSKA (reference sequence). V lost 5 bases and J lost 10; bases outside the gene matches: 9. Input material: lung tumor tissue. The chain couples TRBV20-1 to TRBJ2-1; TRBD1 aligns across 9 bases. This TCR derives from a woman aged 50 to 65 with non-small cell lung cancer. CDR3 DNA: TGCAGTGCTCCCCTGGACAGGGGTGAAGAGCAGTTCTTC. This translates into CSAPLDRGEEQFF.